These 13 T cell receptor beta chains originate from one sample sequenced in a study of blood T cell repertoires in COVID-19. The table came from immunoSEQ multiplex PCR; TCRdb's copy has only in-frame clones and leaves some out. Of more than 90,000 clones listed, 70% to 85% are singletons. The sample was peripheral blood. Receptors were obtained from a middle-aged man with acute or convalescent COVID-19.

This clone has only one observation. The chain has TRBV5-6 and TRBJ2-7; D not certain. The CDR3 length is 13 residues. With 2 bases removed from V and 1 base from J, the gap between germline ends came to 7 bases. CDR1 SGHDT and CDR2 YYEEEE come from the germline V gene. Here the CDR3 DNA reads TGTGCCAGCAGCTTCGGTCGGTCCTACGAGCAGTACTTC. This gives the protein CASSFGRSYEQYF.

This clone has just one count. V is TRBV9 and J is TRBJ1-1; weak D call: TRBD1 (5 bases). Germline CDR1 SGDLS, CDR2 YYNGEE. This CDR3 is built from 14 residues. V shed 0 bases and J shed 5 bases, with 11 bases lying between them. This chain's CDR3 is CASSVGQGRTEAFF. The CDR3 nucleotides are TGTGCCAGCAGCGTAGGCCAGGGTCGGACTGAAGCTTTCTTT.

The chain carries TRBV19 and TRBJ1-1; 8 bases are a match to TRBD1. Germline CDR1 is LNHDA and CDR2 is SQIVND (reference sequence). Unmatched junction bases numbered 8, after V lost 5 bases and J lost 3 bases. The CDR3 is made up of 15 amino acids. DNA of the CDR3: TGTGCCAGTAGTCCCGGTGGACAGGGATACACTGAAGCTTTCTTT. This translates into CASSPGGQGYTEAFF.

This clone is a singleton in its sample. V gene TRBV28 combines with J gene TRBJ1-2, with a tentative D call TRBD1 (5 bases). This CDR3 spans 13 amino acids. V gave up 3 bases and J gave up 8 bases, with 13 bases separating them. From germline, CDR1 is MDHEN and CDR2 SYDVKM. The CDR3: CASSFGQVEGYTF. As DNA, the CDR3 is TGTGCCAGCAGTTTCGGACAAGTAGAGGGCTACACCTTC.

This clone showed up just a few times. The chain uses TRBV5-1 and TRBJ1-1, with D maybe TRBD1 (6 bases). The CDR3 contains 14 residues. The V and J ends lost 9 bases and 1 base respectively, with 16 bases between them. Germline V CDR1 and CDR2: SGHRS, YFSETQ. CDR3 bases: TGCGCCACTCCGGGGGGGGCCGGGAACACTGAAGCTTTCTTT. Translation: CATPGGAGNTEAFF.

This sequence joins TRBV29-1 and TRBJ2-3; 8 bases align to TRBD2. Losses at the gene ends were 6 bases for V and 4 bases for J; bases not matched to a gene: 6. In germline, CDR1 is SQVTM, CDR2 ANQGSEA. The CDR3 contains 13 residues. The CDR3 DNA follows: TGCAGCGTCCGGGACGGGGGGGCAGATACGCAGTATTTT. Translated: CSVRDGGADTQYF.

The chain links TRBV29-1 to TRBJ2-1; 7 bases are shared with TRBD1. The CDR3 contains 13 residues. The V segment lost 2 bases and the J segment 10 bases; nucleotides outside the gene matches: 8. Germline-derived CDR1 and CDR2 are SQVTM and ANQGSEA. The chain's CDR3 is CSVEIRQGTEQFF. CDR3 in DNA: TGCAGCGTTGAAATACGACAGGGAACCGAGCAGTTCTTC.

This sequence joins TRBV27 and TRBJ1-5; no firm D call. The CDR3 totals 14 residues. V was pared by 0 bases and J by 6 bases, with 9 bases between. In germline, CDR1 is MNHEY, CDR2 SMNVEV (reference sequence). CDR3 amino acids: CASSLSAGIQPQHF. CDR3 nucleotides: TGTGCCAGCAGTTTATCAGCGGGAATTCAGCCCCAGCATTTT.

The V and J genes are TRBV29-1 and TRBJ1-2; 8 bases are a match to TRBD1. Unmatched junction bases numbered 8, after V lost 1 base and J lost 1 base. The CDR3 contains 16 residues. Germline lookup yields CDR1 SQVTM and CDR2 ANQGSEA. The CDR3 DNA follows: TGCAGCGTTGAAGTGTTCAGGGGGCCTAATAACTATGGCTACACCTTC. Protein product: CSVEVFRGPNNYGYTF.

The CDR3 coding sequence is TGTGCCAGCACCCGCGGGAACACTGAAGCTTTCTTT. As protein: CASTRGNTEAFF. The chain joins TRBV25-1 to TRBJ1-1; D not resolved. Germline assignment: CDR1 MGHDK and CDR2 SYGVNS. V was trimmed by 7 bases and J by 1 base, leaving 7 bases between them. This CDR3 region has 12 residues.

The chain is built from TRBV5-5 and TRBJ2-7, with 11 positions matching TRBD1. Trimming at V came to 4 bases and at J to 2 bases, leaving 2 bases not matched to a gene. Germline V gene lookup returns CDR1 SGHKS and CDR2 YYEKEE (reference sequence). The CDR3 loop spans 14 amino acids. The chain's CDR3 is CASSKGQGAYEQYF. CDR3 bases: TGTGCCAGCAGCAAGGGACAGGGGGCCTACGAGCAGTACTTC.

The chain joins TRBV3-1 (or the pseudogene TRBV3-2) to TRBJ2-2; TRBD2 aligns across 9 bases. CDR3 length: 18 residues. Germline CDR1 and CDR2: LGHDT and YNNKEL (reference sequence). The J segment lost 4 bases and the V segment lost 0 bases, leaving 9 bases of the junction unmatched. CDR3 sequence reads: CASSQDHPGLALTGELFF. DNA for the CDR3: TGTGCCAGCAGCCAAGACCACCCGGGACTAGCTCTCACCGGGGAGCTGTTTTTT.

This clone has a single count. The chain recombines TRBV6-5 with TRBJ1-1; D gene unclear. Trimming took off 0 bases at V and 7 bases at J, with 15 bases between the two ends. CDR1 and CDR2 from the germline V gene are MNHEY and SVGAGI. The CDR3 has 15 amino acids. CDR3 DNA sequence: TGTGCCAGCAGTTACTCGATCGGGGTAAACGGTGAAGCTTTCTTT. Translated: CASSYSIGVNGEAFF.